The clone carrying this TCR beta chain has just a few counts. Its target is not known. This sample stems from a study of vaccination and CD4 T cells after COVID-19. Overall study: Culture controls were given either a CEFX pool, an HIV-1 Nef pool, or no peptide. Notes on the study in general: The median SARS-CoV-2-reactive clonotype number increased from around 21 to 38, without statistical significance.

Sequence data for DNA of cultured CD4+ T cells were generated by the Oncomine TCR Beta short-read assay. TCRdb reanalysed the PCR reads using MiXCR and keeps one entry per CDR3 protein. In the table there are 6,000 or so distinct CDR3 sequences, 40% to 45% of which are singletons. The treatment: roughly 11-day PBMC culture with coronavirus spike peptide pools or control peptides (ViraFEST assay). CD4+ T cells of the unexposed donor were collected before the COVID-19 pandemic (2011-2018). This CDR3 has 11 residues. Germline V gene lookup returns CDR1 SNHLY and CDR2 FYNNEI. Trimming cost V 6 bases and J 3 bases, with 4 bases left between them.

What was sequenced was CD4+ T cells from blood, cultured in vitro. V gene TRBV2 combines with J gene TRBJ2-3; D is uncertain. This clonotype was sampled from a human donor in good health. CDR3 sequence: CASRRTDTQYF. CDR3 DNA: TGTGCCAGCAGAAGGACAGATACGCAGTATTTT. Supplemented by reference TRBV2 and TRBJ2-3, the full variable domain reads EPEVTQTPSHQVTQMGQEVILRCVPISNHLYFYWYRQILGQKVEFLVSFYNNEISEKSEIFDDQFSVERPDGSNFTLKIRSTKLEDSAMYFCASRRTDTQYFGPGTRLTVL.